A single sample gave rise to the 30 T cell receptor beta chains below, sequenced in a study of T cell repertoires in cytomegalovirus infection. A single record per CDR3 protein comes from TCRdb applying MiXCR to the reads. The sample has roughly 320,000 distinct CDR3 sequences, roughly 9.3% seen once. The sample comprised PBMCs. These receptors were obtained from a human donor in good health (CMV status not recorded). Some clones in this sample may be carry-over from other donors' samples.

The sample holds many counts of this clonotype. CDR3 region: CSATLTGLTWGYTF. CDR3 DNA sequence: TGCAGTGCTACTCTGACAGGTTTGACCTGGGGCTACACCTTC. V gene TRBV20-1 combines with J gene TRBJ1-2, with D perhaps matching TRBD1 (6 bases). The length of the CDR3 is 14 residues. V lost 4 bases and J 8 bases, leaving 20 bases between the germline ends. Germline values: CDR1 DFQATT, CDR2 SNEGSKA (reference sequence).

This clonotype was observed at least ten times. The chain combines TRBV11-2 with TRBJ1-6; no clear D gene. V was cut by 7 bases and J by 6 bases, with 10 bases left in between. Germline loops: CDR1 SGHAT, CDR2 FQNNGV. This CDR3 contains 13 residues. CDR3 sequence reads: CASNPRINSPLHF. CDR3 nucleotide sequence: TGTGCCAGCAACCCCAGGATTAATTCACCCCTCCACTTT.

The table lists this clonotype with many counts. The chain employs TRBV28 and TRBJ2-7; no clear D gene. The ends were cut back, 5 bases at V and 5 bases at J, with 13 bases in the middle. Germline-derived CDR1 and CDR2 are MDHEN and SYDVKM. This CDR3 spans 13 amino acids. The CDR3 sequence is CASSPDEFHEQYV. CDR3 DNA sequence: TGTGCCAGCAGTCCGGACGAGTTCCACGAGCAGTACGTC.

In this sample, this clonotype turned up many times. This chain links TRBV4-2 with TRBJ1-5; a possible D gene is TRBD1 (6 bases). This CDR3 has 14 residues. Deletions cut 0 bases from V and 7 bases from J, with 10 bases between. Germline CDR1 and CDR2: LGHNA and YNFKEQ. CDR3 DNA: TGTGCCAGCAGCCAAGATCACAGGGACCAGCCCCAGCATTTT. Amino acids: CASSQDHRDQPQHF.

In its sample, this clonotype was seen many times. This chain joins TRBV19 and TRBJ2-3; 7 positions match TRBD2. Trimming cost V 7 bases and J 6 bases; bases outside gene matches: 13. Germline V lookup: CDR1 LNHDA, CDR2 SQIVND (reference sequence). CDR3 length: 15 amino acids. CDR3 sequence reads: CASTPKGGDGDTQYF. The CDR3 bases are TGTGCCAGTACTCCTAAGGGAGGGGACGGGGATACGCAGTATTTT.

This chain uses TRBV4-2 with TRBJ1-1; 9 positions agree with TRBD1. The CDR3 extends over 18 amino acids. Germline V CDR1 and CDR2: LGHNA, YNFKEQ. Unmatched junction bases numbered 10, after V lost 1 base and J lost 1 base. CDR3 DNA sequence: TGTGCCAGCAGCCAAGGGACAGGGGATAGTCTTGCGAACACTGAAGCTTTCTTT. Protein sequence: CASSQGTGDSLANTEAFF.

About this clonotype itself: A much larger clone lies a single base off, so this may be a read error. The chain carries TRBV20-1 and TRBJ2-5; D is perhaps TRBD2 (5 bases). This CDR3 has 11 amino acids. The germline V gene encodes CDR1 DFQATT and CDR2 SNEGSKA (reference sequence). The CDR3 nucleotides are TGCAGTACTAGTGAGGCGCCGACCCAGTACTTC. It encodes CSTSEAPTQYF.

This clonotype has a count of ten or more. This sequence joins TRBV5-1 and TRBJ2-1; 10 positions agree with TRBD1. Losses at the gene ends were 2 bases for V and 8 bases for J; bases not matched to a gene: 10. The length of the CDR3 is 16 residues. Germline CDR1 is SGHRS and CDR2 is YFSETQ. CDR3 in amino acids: CASSLERQGADYEQFF. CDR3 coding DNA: TGCGCCAGCAGCTTAGAACGACAGGGGGCCGATTATGAGCAGTTCTTC. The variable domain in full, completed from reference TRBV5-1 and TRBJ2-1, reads KAGVTQTPRYLIKTRGQQVTLSCSPISGHRSVSWYQQTPGQGLQFLFEYFSETQRNKGNFPGRFSGRQFSNSRSEMNVSTLELGDSALYLCASSLERQGADYEQFFGPGTRLTVL.

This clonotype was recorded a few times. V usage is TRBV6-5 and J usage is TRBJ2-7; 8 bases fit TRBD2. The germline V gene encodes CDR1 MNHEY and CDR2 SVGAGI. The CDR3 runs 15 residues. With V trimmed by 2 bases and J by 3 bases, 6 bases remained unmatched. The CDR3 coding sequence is TGTGCCAGCAGTTACCCTGGACTAGCAGGCTACGAGCAGTACTTC. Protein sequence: CASSYPGLAGYEQYF.

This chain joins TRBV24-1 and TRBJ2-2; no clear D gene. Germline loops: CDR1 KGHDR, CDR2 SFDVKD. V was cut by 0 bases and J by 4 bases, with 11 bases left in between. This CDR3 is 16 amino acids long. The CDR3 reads CATSDLKTSGTGELFF. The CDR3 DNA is TGTGCCACCAGTGATTTGAAGACATCAGGCACCGGGGAGCTGTTTTTT.

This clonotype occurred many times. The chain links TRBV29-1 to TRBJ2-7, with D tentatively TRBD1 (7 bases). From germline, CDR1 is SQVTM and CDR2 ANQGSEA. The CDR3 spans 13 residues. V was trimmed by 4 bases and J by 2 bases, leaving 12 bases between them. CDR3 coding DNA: TGCAGCGTTGGGCAGGGGGGACCCTACGAGCAGTACTTC. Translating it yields CSVGQGGPYEQYF.

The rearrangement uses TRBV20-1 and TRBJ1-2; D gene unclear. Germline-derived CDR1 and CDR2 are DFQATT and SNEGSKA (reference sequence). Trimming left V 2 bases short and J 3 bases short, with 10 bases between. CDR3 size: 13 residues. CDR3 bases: TGCAGTGCTAGACAGGAACTCGACTATGGCTACACCTTC. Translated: CSARQELDYGYTF.

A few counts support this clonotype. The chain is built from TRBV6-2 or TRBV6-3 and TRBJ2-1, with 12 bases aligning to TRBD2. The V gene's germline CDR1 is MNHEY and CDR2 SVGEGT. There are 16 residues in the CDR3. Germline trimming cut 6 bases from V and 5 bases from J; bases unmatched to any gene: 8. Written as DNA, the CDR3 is TGTGCCAGCAGCAATCTAGCGGGGGGGCCCGACAATGAGCAGTTCTTC. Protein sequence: CASSNLAGGPDNEQFF.

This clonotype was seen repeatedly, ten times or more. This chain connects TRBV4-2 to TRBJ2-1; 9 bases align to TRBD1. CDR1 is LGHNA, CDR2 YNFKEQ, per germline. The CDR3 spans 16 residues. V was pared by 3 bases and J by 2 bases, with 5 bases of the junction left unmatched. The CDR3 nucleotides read TGTGCCAGCAGCCAGGGACAGGGCTCTCCCTACAATGAGCAGTTCTTC. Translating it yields CASSQGQGSPYNEQFF.

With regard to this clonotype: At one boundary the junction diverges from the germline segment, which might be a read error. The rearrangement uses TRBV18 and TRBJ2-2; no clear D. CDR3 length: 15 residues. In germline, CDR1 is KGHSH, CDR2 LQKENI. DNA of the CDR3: TGTGCCAACTCATCCTTTCAGGCGAACACCGGGGAGCTGTTTTTT. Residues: CANSSFQANTGELFF.

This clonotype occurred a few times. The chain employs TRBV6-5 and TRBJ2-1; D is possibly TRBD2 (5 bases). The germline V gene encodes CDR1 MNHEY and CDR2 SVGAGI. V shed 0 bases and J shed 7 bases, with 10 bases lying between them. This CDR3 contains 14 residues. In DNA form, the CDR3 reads TGTGCCAGCAGTTACTCGAACGGGATGAATGAGCAGTTCTTC. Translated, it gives CASSYSNGMNEQFF.

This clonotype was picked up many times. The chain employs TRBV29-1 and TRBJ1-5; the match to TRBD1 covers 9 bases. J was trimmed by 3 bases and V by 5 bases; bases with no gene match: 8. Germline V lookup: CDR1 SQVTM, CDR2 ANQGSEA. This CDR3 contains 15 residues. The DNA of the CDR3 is TGCAGCGTTTCCCTCGGGACAGGGTTCAATCAGCCCCAGCATTTT. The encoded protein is CSVSLGTGFNQPQHF.

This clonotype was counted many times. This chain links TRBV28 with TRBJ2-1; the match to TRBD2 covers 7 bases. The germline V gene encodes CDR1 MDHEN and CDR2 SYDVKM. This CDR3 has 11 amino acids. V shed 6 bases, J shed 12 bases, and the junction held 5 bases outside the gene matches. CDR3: CASSFPGGQFF. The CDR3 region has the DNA TGTGCCAGCAGCTTCCCGGGGGGGCAGTTCTTC.

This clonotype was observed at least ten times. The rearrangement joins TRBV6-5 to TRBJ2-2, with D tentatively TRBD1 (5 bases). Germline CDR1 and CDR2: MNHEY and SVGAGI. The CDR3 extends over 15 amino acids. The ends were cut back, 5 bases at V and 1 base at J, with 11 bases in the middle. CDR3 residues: CASSHQTGNTGELFF. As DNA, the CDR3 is TGTGCCAGCAGTCATCAAACAGGGAACACCGGGGAGCTGTTTTTT.

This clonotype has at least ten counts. The CDR3 sequence is CASSLRMGTGELFF. CDR3 DNA: TGTGCCAGCAGCTTAAGGATGGGCACCGGGGAGCTGTTTTTT. The chain recombines TRBV5-6 with TRBJ2-2; no reliable D call. CDR3 size: 14 residues. The germline V gene encodes CDR1 SGHDT and CDR2 YYEEEE. The V gene lost 2 bases and the J gene lost 4 bases, with 9 bases spanning the gap.

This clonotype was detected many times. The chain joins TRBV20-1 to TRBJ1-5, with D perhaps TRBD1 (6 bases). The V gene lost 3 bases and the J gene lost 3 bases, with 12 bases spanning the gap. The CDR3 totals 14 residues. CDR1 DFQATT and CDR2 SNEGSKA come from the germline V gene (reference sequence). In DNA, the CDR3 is TGCAGTGCTAGTTCCGGACAGTACAATCAGCCCCAGCATTTT. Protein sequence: CSASSGQYNQPQHF.

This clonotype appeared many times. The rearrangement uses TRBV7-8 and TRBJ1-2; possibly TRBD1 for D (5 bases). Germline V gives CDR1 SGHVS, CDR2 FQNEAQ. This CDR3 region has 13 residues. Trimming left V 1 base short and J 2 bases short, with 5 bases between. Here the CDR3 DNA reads TGTGCCAGCAGCTTAGGGGGGAACTATGGCTACACCTTC. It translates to CASSLGGNYGYTF.

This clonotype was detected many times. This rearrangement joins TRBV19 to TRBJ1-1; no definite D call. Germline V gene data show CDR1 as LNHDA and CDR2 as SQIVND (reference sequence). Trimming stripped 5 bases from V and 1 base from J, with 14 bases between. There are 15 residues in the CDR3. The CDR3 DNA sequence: TGTGCCAGTAGTCCTCTAGCCAGTTCGAACACTGAAGCTTTCTTT. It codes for CASSPLASSNTEAFF.

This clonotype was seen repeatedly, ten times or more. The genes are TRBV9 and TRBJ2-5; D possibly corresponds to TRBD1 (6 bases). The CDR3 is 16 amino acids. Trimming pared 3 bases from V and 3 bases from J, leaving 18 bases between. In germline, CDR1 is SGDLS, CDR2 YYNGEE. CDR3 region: CASSATGQNPKETQYF. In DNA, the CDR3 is TGTGCCAGCAGCGCCACTGGACAGAATCCGAAAGAGACCCAGTACTTC.

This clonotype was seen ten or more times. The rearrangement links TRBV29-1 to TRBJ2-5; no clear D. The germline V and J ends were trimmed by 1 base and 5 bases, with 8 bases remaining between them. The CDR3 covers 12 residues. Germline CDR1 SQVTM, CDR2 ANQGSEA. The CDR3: CSVEARVETQYF. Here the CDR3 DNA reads TGCAGCGTTGAAGCTCGCGTGGAGACCCAGTACTTC.

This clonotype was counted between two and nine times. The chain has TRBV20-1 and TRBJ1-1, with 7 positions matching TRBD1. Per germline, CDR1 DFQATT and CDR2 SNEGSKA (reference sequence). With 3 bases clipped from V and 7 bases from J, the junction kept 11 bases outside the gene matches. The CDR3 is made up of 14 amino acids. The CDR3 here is CSARAIDREVEAFF. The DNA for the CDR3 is TGCAGTGCTAGGGCGATTGACAGGGAAGTTGAAGCTTTCTTT.

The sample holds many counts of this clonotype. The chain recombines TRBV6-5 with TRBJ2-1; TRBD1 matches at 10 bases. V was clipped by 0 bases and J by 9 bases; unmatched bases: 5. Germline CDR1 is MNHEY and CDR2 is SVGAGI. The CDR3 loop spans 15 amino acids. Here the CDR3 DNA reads TGTGCCAGCAGTTACTCTGGGACAGGGGCGCTTGAGCAGTTCTTC. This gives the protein CASSYSGTGALEQFF.

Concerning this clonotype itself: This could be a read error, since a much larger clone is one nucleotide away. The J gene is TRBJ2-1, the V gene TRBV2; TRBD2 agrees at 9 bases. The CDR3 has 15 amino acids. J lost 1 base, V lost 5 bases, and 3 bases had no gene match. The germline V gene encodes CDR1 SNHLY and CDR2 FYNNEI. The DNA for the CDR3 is TGTGCCAGCAGTTGCGGGGGGGCTTCCTACAATGAGCAGTTCTTC. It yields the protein CASSCGGASYNEQFF.

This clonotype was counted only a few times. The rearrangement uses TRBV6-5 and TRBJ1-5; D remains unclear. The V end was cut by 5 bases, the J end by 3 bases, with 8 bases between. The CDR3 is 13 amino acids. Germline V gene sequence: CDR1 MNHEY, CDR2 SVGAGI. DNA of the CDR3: TGTGCCAGCAGTCCCTTCGCCAATCAGCCCCAGCATTTT. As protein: CASSPFANQPQHF.

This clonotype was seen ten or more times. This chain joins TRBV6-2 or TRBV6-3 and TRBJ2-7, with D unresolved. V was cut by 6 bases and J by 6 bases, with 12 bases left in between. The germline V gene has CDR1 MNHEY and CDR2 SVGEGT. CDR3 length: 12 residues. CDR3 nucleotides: TGTGCCAGCAGCCCTACTCCAGTCGAGCAGTACGTC. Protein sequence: CASSPTPVEQYV.